The entry below describes one TCR beta chain. This specimen comes from a study of technical replicates of blood from a few donors. The CDR3 is 14 amino acids. CDR1 is SGHAT, CDR2 FQDESV, per germline (reference sequence). V lost 5 bases to trimming and J lost 4 bases; unmatched junction nucleotides: 7. The protocol was immunoSEQ multiplex PCR, while the TCRdb copy is restricted to in-frame clones and leaves out a portion. Among 65,000 to 90,000 clones listed, approximately 93% were seen once. Sample: T cells isolated from PBMCs. The receptor comes from a human donor in good health. The chain combines TRBV11-1 with TRBJ2-7, with 8 positions matching TRBD2. CDR3 amino acids: CASSLSGDPYEQYF. Written as DNA, the CDR3 is TGTGCCAGCAGCCTTAGCGGGGATCCTTACGAGCAGTACTTC. The entire variable domain, with the rest obtained from reference TRBV11-1 and TRBJ2-7, is as follows: EAEVAQSPRYKITEKSQAVAFWCDPISGHATLYWYRQILGQGPELLVQFQDESVVDDSQLPKDRFSAERLKGVDSTLKIQPAELGDSAMYLCASSLSGDPYEQYFGPGTRLTVT.